Below are 31 T cell receptor beta chains sequenced from a single sample in a study of blood T cells in healthy people across ages. Sample-barcoded 5' priming and a J-beta primer mix drove a second PCR of about 6 to 12 cycles. One entry per CDR3 protein, called by TCRdb with MiXCR from the 5' RACE reads. Counted here are hundreds of thousands of distinct CDR3 sequences, 45% to 70% occurring once; the ten biggest clones make up roughly 26%. Sequencing used blood. These receptors were taken from a man aged 35 to 55 in good health.

The chain has TRBV7-2 and TRBJ2-1; the match to TRBD1 covers 9 bases. The germline V gene has CDR1 SGHTA and CDR2 FQGNSA. J lost 8 bases, V lost 3 bases, and 11 bases had no gene match. The CDR3 has 16 residues. CDR3 sequence reads: CASSFKRDREKDEQFF. The CDR3 coding sequence is TGTGCCAGCAGCTTTAAGCGGGACAGGGAGAAGGATGAGCAGTTCTTC.

This sequence joins TRBV18 and TRBJ2-7, with D maybe TRBD1 (5 bases). This CDR3 region has 14 residues. Germline V CDR1 and CDR2: KGHSH, LQKENI. V was trimmed by 3 bases and J by 7 bases, leaving 16 bases between them. The CDR3 protein is CASSPWQGTREQYF. The CDR3 DNA reads as TGTGCCAGCTCACCTTGGCAGGGCACTCGGGAGCAGTACTTC.

This chain connects TRBV4-2 to TRBJ1-1, with D possibly matching TRBD1 (6 bases). Germline V gene sequence: CDR1 LGHNA, CDR2 YNFKEQ. The CDR3 consists of 18 residues. V was cut by 2 bases and J by 3 bases, with 22 bases left in between. Written as DNA, the CDR3 is TGTGCCAGCAGCCAATTTAAAGAAGGGGGGCGCGGAGACACTGAAGCTTTCTTT. Translating gives CASSQFKEGGRGDTEAFF.

This clonotype appeared a few times. This chain connects TRBV28 to TRBJ2-7, with 7 bases fitting TRBD1. With 10 bases clipped from V and 2 bases from J, the junction kept 5 bases outside the gene matches. Per germline, CDR1 MDHEN and CDR2 SYDVKM. This CDR3 has 12 residues. The CDR3 sequence: CATSGTAYEQYF. For the CDR3, the DNA is TGTGCCACCTCCGGGACAGCCTACGAGCAGTACTTC. The variable domain in full, completed from reference TRBV28 and TRBJ2-7, reads DVKVTQSSRYLVKRTGEKVFLECVQDMDHENMFWYRQDPGLGLRLIYFSYDVKMKEKGDIPEGYSVSREKKERFSLILESASTNQTSMYLCATSGTAYEQYFGPGTRLTVT.

This chain connects TRBV6-1 to TRBJ2-7; tentative D call: TRBD1 (5 bases). This CDR3 spans 13 amino acids. Germline assignment: CDR1 MNHNS and CDR2 SASEGT. With 2 bases removed from V and 6 bases from J, the gap between germline ends came to 11 bases. The CDR3 nucleotides are TGTGCCAGCAGTGAAACTACAGGTTTCGAGCAGTACTTC. As protein: CASSETTGFEQYF.

This clonotype came up a few times. The V gene is TRBV20-1, the J gene TRBJ1-4; D call uncertain. Looked up from germline, CDR1 is DFQATT and CDR2 is SNEGSKA (reference sequence). The length of the CDR3 is 13 residues. Trimming took 3 bases from V and 6 from J, leaving 11 bases between them. The CDR3 region is CSARDGFYEKLFF. In DNA, the CDR3 is TGCAGTGCTAGGGACGGATTTTATGAAAAACTGTTTTTT.

This clonotype was detected a few times. The rearrangement joins TRBV6-1 to TRBJ2-3; unclear D gene. CDR3 length equals 12 residues. The V and J ends lost 9 bases and 4 bases respectively, with 11 bases between them. Germline V gives CDR1 MNHNS, CDR2 SASEGT. CDR3 DNA: TGTGCCAGTGCCGAAAGGGCAGATACGCAGTATTTT. As protein: CASAERADTQYF.

The genes are TRBV3-1 and TRBJ2-1; no definite D call. This CDR3 spans 14 amino acids. Germline assignment: CDR1 LGHDT and CDR2 YNNKEL (reference sequence). V gave up 2 bases and J gave up 1 base, with 6 bases separating them. The CDR3 region is CASSQIVSYNEQFF. As DNA, the CDR3 is TGTGCCAGCAGCCAAATCGTTTCCTACAATGAGCAGTTCTTC.

This clonotype was recorded a few times. The chain is built from TRBV20-1 and TRBJ1-1; D is ambiguous. Trimming took off 0 bases at V and 12 bases at J, with 11 bases between the two ends. The CDR3 has 11 residues. Germline V gene lookup returns CDR1 DFQATT and CDR2 SNEGSKA (reference sequence). CDR3 in DNA: TGCAGTGCTAGAGATTTTCCGGGCTCTTTCTTT. Encoded protein: CSARDFPGSFF.

V is TRBV25-1 and J is TRBJ1-4, with D possibly TRBD1 on 5 matching bases. Germline values: CDR1 MGHDK, CDR2 SYGVNS. Trimming took off 11 bases at V and 8 bases at J, with 21 bases between the two ends. The CDR3 loop spans 14 amino acids. The DNA for the CDR3 is TGTGCCGTCCAACCGGGACCCACAACAGAAAAACTGTTTTTT. Its protein product is CAVQPGPTTEKLFF.

Of note for this clonotype: Germline and junction disagree at one end, which may indicate a read error. The chain links TRBV7-8 to TRBJ1-6; D not resolved. The V gene's germline CDR1 is SGHVS and CDR2 FQNEAQ. This CDR3 is 14 amino acids long. CDR3 coding DNA: TGTGCCAGCAGGGAGCTTGAGGCGAATTCACCCCCCCACTTT. Its translation is CASRELEANSPPHF.

To note about this clonotype: Germline and junction disagree at one end, which may indicate a read error. The V gene is TRBV28, the J gene TRBJ2-1; TRBD2 is a possible D gene (6 bases). CDR1 is MDHEN, CDR2 SYDVKM, per germline. The CDR3 has 16 residues. In nucleotides, the CDR3 is TGTGCCAGCAGTTTGGAACTAGCCACCATAAACAACGAGCAGTTCTTC. This codes for CASSLELATINNEQFF.

CDR3 DNA sequence: TGTGCTAGTGGTTTGGGAACGCTGGGGACAGATACGCAGTATTTT. Translating gives CASGLGTLGTDTQYF. This chain connects TRBV12-5 to TRBJ2-3; D ambiguous. Trimming left V 1 base short and J 3 bases short, with 11 bases between. Germline assignment: CDR1 LGHNT and CDR2 FRNRAP. This CDR3 spans 15 amino acids.

The chain recombines TRBV2 with TRBJ1-5; no firm D call. Looked up from germline, CDR1 is SNHLY and CDR2 is FYNNEI. The CDR3 consists of 17 residues. V lost 4 bases to trimming and J lost 1 base, with 17 bases between them. CDR3 loop: CASSVLWSLGSNQPQHF. The DNA of the CDR3 is TGTGCCAGCAGTGTCCTGTGGTCCCTTGGAAGCAATCAGCCCCAGCATTTT.

The chain uses TRBV20-1 and TRBJ2-3; 12 positions agree with TRBD2. The V and J ends lost 1 base and 1 base, in that order; junction bases with no gene match: 6. The CDR3 consists of 17 residues. CDR1 DFQATT and CDR2 SNEGSKA come from the germline V gene (reference sequence). The CDR3 region is CSARAVRLAGGTDTQYF. Written as DNA, the CDR3 is TGCAGTGCTAGAGCCGTAAGACTAGCGGGAGGCACAGATACGCAGTATTTT.

This sequence joins TRBV9 and TRBJ1-2; 10 bases agree with TRBD1. The CDR3 is 16 amino acids. V shed 4 bases, J shed 4 bases, and the junction held 10 bases outside the gene matches. Looked up from germline, CDR1 is SGDLS and CDR2 is YYNGEE. In nucleotides, the CDR3 is TGTGCCAGCAGCCCTACCACCCGGACAGGGGGCTATGGCTACACCTTC. Protein: CASSPTTRTGGYGYTF.

V usage is TRBV18 and J usage is TRBJ2-1; 11 bases map to TRBD2. The V gene end was trimmed by 3 bases and the J gene end by 10 bases; junction bases not matched to a gene: 11. The CDR3 has 16 residues. Germline loops: CDR1 KGHSH, CDR2 LQKENI. CDR3 loop: CASSPEVAGGKGEQFF. CDR3 DNA sequence: TGTGCCAGCTCACCCGAAGTAGCGGGGGGGAAGGGAGAGCAGTTCTTC.

The J gene is TRBJ2-3, the V gene TRBV4-1; D unresolved. Germline CDR1 and CDR2: MGHRA and YSYEKL. There are 13 residues in the CDR3. Trimming shortened V by 6 bases and J by 4 bases, and 11 bases separated the two germline ends. The CDR3 loop is CASRRIEADTQYF. CDR3 bases: TGCGCCAGCAGACGGATCGAGGCAGATACGCAGTATTTT.

The chain links TRBV6-2 or TRBV6-3 to TRBJ2-1; 9 nucleotides match TRBD1. The germline V gene has CDR1 MNHEY and CDR2 SVGEGT. The V and J ends lost 6 bases and 8 bases, in that order; junction bases with no gene match: 11. The CDR3 consists of 15 residues. CDR3 DNA: TGTGCCAGCAGGGGGACAGGGAGAGTTTTTCATGAGCAGTTCTTC. Protein sequence: CASRGTGRVFHEQFF.

The table lists this clonotype with a few counts. This sequence joins TRBV27 and TRBJ2-5; 12 nucleotides align to TRBD1. Looked up from germline, CDR1 is MNHEY and CDR2 is SMNVEV (reference sequence). This CDR3 has 15 residues. V was clipped by 3 bases and J by 5 bases; unmatched bases: 4. CDR3 sequence (DNA): TGTGCCAGCAGTTTTGGGACAGGGGGCCGGGAGACCCAGTACTTC. This encodes CASSFGTGGRETQYF.

The V gene is TRBV3-1, the J gene TRBJ2-1; TRBD2 matches 10 bases. The CDR3 length is 16 residues. V shed 1 base and J 2 bases; nucleotides not matched to a gene: 2. Germline assignment: CDR1 LGHDT and CDR2 YNNKEL (reference sequence). Here the CDR3 DNA reads TGTGCCAGCAGCCAAGGACTAGCGGGCGCCTACAATGAGCAGTTCTTC. Translating gives CASSQGLAGAYNEQFF.

This clonotype was counted a few times. This chain links TRBV28 with TRBJ1-5; 9 nucleotides match TRBD1. The junction had 6 bases not matched to a gene; V was cut back by 2 bases and J by 7 bases. Germline V CDR1 and CDR2: MDHEN, SYDVKM. The CDR3 is made up of 15 amino acids. This chain's CDR3 is CASSLDTGGGQPQHF. The CDR3 DNA sequence: TGTGCCAGCAGTTTAGATACAGGGGGCGGCCAGCCCCAGCATTTT.

CDR3 nucleotides: TGTGCCAGCGAAGACCGAAGGGGCGGCTACACCTTC. This translates into CASEDRRGGYTF. The chain uses TRBV9 and TRBJ1-2, with D perhaps TRBD1 (5 bases). Trimming removed 7 bases at V and 8 bases at J, with 15 bases between. CDR3 length equals 12 residues. Germline V gene sequence: CDR1 SGDLS, CDR2 YYNGEE.

V is TRBV4-3 and J is TRBJ1-2; D is ambiguous. Between the trimmed V and J ends, which lost 0 bases and 4 bases, there was a span of 15 bases. The CDR3 spans 16 residues. In germline, CDR1 is LGHNA, CDR2 YSLEER. CDR3 sequence (DNA): TGCGCCAGCAGCCAAGATAACGTAAACAGAATCTATGGCTACACCTTC. Residues: CASSQDNVNRIYGYTF.

The chain joins TRBV12-3 or TRBV12-4 to TRBJ1-5; D is undetermined. The CDR3 extends over 11 amino acids. The V and J ends lost 3 bases and 7 bases respectively, with 4 bases between them. CDR3 protein: CASSFKQPQHF. The CDR3 DNA is TGTGCCAGCAGTTTTAAGCAGCCCCAGCATTTT.

The V and J genes are TRBV28 and TRBJ1-2, with 8 bases that match TRBD1. The CDR3 runs 15 residues. Germline V gene sequence: CDR1 MDHEN, CDR2 SYDVKM. V shed 7 bases, J shed 6 bases, and the junction held 13 bases outside the gene matches. The CDR3 coding sequence is TGTGCCAGCAAAACACAGTCATCAGGGGGCAATGGCTACACCTTC. This encodes CASKTQSSGGNGYTF.

This chain uses TRBV3-1 with TRBJ1-1, with D perhaps TRBD1 (5 bases). CDR3 size: 14 residues. Trimming removed 4 bases from V and 2 bases from J, with 11 bases in between. The V gene's germline CDR1 is LGHDT and CDR2 YNNKEL (reference sequence). CDR3 nucleotide sequence: TGTGCCAGCAGCCTCCTCGGACAAAACACTGAAGCTTTCTTT. Its protein is CASSLLGQNTEAFF.

This clonotype was recorded a few times. The rearrangement joins TRBV9 to TRBJ2-7; no firm D call. V lost 1 base and J 0 bases, leaving 8 bases between the germline ends. The CDR3 contains 14 residues. Germline V lookup: CDR1 SGDLS, CDR2 YYNGEE. CDR3 bases: TGTGCCAGCAGCGTAACGAGTAACTCCTACGAGCAGTACTTC. The encoded protein is CASSVTSNSYEQYF.

The gene calls are TRBV4-2 and TRBJ2-3; possibly TRBD2 for D (5 bases). The CDR3 loop spans 15 amino acids. Germline CDR1 and CDR2: LGHNA and YNFKEQ. V was trimmed by 2 bases and J by 2 bases, leaving 11 bases between them. The CDR3 coding sequence is TGTGCCAGCAGCCAATATAGGGAGATCACAGATACGCAGTATTTT. As protein: CASSQYREITDTQYF.

This clonotype came up a few times. The genes are TRBV20-1 and TRBJ2-5, with TRBD1 as a possible D gene (6 bases). V shed 0 bases and J shed 2 bases, with 13 bases lying between them. In germline, CDR1 is DFQATT, CDR2 SNEGSKA (reference sequence). This CDR3 has 15 residues. DNA of the CDR3: TGCAGTGCTAGAGATCCGGCTAGGGGGCAAGAGACCCAGTACTTC. This gives the protein CSARDPARGQETQYF.

This rearrangement joins TRBV20-1 to TRBJ2-4; weak D call: TRBD2 (5 bases). V was clipped by 2 bases and J by 8 bases, with 19 bases between them. Germline V gene lookup returns CDR1 DFQATT and CDR2 SNEGSKA (reference sequence). This CDR3 has 15 amino acids. The CDR3 loop reads CSARTWRRQADIQYF. The CDR3 DNA follows: TGCAGTGCTAGAACGTGGAGGCGTCAGGCTGACATTCAGTACTTC.